A single count supports the clone carrying this T cell receptor (beta chain). From germline, CDR1 is SGHNT and CDR2 YYREEE (reference sequence). V shed 4 bases and J 5 bases; nucleotides not matched to a gene: 7. The CDR3 totals 14 residues. This entry belongs to a study of T cell repertoires in ileal Crohn's disease. The assay was immunoSEQ multiplex PCR, and TCRdb's table has in-frame clones only and misses some. The sample holds several thousand clones, 90% to 97% seen once. The clonotype originates from an adult with Crohn's disease. The rearrangement links TRBV5-4 to TRBJ2-5; 8 bases map to TRBD2. Sequencing input: ileal tissue. CDR3 sequence reads: CASSHGGALETQYF. CDR3 DNA sequence: TGTGCCAGCAGCCACGGGGGGGCCTTGGAGACCCAGTACTTC.